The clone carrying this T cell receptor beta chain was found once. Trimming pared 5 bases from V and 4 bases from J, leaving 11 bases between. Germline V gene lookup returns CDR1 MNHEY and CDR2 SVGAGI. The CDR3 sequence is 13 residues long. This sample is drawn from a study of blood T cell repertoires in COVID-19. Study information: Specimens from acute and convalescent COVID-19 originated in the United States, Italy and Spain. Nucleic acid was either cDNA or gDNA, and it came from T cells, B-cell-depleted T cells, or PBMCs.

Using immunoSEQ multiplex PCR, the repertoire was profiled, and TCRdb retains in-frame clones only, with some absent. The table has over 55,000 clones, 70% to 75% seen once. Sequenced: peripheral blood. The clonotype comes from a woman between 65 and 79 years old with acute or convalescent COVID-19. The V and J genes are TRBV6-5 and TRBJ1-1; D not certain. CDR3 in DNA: TGTGCCAGCAGTCTCGACCGGGGCACTGAAGCTTTCTTT. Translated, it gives CASSLDRGTEAFF.